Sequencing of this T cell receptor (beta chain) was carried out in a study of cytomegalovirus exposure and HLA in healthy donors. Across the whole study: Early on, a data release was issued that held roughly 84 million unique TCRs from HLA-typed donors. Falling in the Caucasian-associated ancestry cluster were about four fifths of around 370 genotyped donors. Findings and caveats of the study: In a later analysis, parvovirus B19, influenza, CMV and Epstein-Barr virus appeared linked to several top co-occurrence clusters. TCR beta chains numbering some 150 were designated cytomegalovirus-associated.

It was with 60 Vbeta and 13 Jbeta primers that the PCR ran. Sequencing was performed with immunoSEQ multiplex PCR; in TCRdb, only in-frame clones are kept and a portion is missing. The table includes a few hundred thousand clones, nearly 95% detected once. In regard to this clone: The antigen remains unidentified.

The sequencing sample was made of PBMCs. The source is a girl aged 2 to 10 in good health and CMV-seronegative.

The CDR3 DNA reads TGTGCCAGCAGCCCTCGGGGGGGCCTGGCAGATACGCAGTATTTT. This encodes CASSPRGGLADTQYF. The rearrangement uses TRBV9 and TRBJ2-3, with 8 nucleotides matching TRBD2. Per germline, CDR1 SGDLS and CDR2 YYNGEE. There are 15 residues in the CDR3. V dropped 4 bases and J dropped 4; count of bases not matched to a gene: 8. Variable domain in full (rest from reference TRBV9 and TRBJ2-3): DSGVTQTPKHLITATGQRVTLRCSPRSGDLSVYWYQQSLDQGLQFLIQYYNGEERAKGNILERFSAQQFPDLHSELNLSSLELGDSALYFCASSPRGGLADTQYFGPGTRLTVL.